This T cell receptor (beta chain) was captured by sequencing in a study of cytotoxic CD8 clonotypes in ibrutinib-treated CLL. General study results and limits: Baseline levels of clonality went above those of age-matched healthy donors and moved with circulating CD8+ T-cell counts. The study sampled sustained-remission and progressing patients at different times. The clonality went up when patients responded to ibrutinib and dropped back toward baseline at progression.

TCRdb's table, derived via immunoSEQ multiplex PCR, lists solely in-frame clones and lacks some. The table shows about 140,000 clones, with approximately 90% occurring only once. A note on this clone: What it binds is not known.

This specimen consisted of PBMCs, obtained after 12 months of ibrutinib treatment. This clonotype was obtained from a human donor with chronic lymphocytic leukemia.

DNA for the CDR3: TGTGCCAGCTCACTAAATAGCGACTACGAGCAGTACTTC. It codes for CASSLNSDYEQYF. This chain uses TRBV18 with TRBJ2-7; possibly TRBD2 for D (5 bases). This CDR3 has 13 amino acids. The germline gives CDR1 KGHSH, CDR2 LQKENI. Trimming removed 4 bases at V and 3 bases at J, with 10 bases between.